This entry lists 19 T cell receptor beta chains sequenced from one sample in a study of blood T cell repertoires in COVID-19. The data were produced by immunoSEQ multiplex PCR, yet TCRdb's version contains in-frame clones alone and is incomplete. The sample shows 120,000 to 150,000 clones, roughly 87% of them seen only once. Sequenced sample: peripheral blood. The receptors shown here come from a human donor in a cohort sampled during active COVID-19.

The J gene is TRBJ1-1, the V gene TRBV6-4; tentative D call: TRBD1 (5 bases). V lost 6 bases to trimming and J lost 1 base, with 18 bases between them. This CDR3 has 16 residues. CDR1 is MRHNA and CDR2 is SNTAGT in the germline V gene. CDR3 coding DNA: TGTGCCAGCAGCCGCGGCGGCGGGGACGCGAACACTGAAGCTTTCTTT. It codes for CASSRGGGDANTEAFF.

The CDR3 region is CASSIDGRGYEQYF. The CDR3 bases are TGTGCCAGTAGTATAGATGGCAGGGGCTACGAGCAGTACTTC. The chain carries TRBV19 and TRBJ2-7, with D tentatively TRBD1 (6 bases). This CDR3 spans 14 amino acids. Trimming cost V 0 bases and J 3 bases, with 9 bases left between them. CDR1 and CDR2 from the germline V gene are LNHDA and SQIVND (reference sequence).

The chain employs TRBV4-1 and TRBJ2-7; D not resolved. Per the germline V gene, CDR1 is MGHRA and CDR2 is YSYEKL. V was cut by 1 base and J by 3 bases, with 7 bases left in between. The CDR3 contains 13 residues. The CDR3 protein is CASSQGYGYEQYF. CDR3 sequence (DNA): TGCGCCAGCAGCCAAGGGTACGGCTACGAGCAGTACTTC.

The CDR3 reads CASSRAGQGNSPLHF. As DNA, the CDR3 is TGTGCCAGCAGCCGGGCTGGACAGGGGAATTCACCCCTCCACTTT. The chain links TRBV4-2 to TRBJ1-6, with 9 positions matching TRBD1. After removal of 4 bases from V and 7 bases from J, the junction contained 5 bases not matched to a gene. Germline CDR1 is LGHNA and CDR2 is YNFKEQ. The CDR3 length is 15 residues.

The chain employs TRBV5-4 and TRBJ2-3; D is ambiguous. V was trimmed by 1 base and J by 1 base, leaving 10 bases between them. The CDR3 has 15 amino acids. CDR1 and CDR2 (germline): SGHNT, YYREEE (reference sequence). The CDR3 DNA is TGTGCCAGCAGCTTGCTTTCTCTAGGCACAGATACGCAGTATTTT. As protein: CASSLLSLGTDTQYF.

CDR3 DNA sequence: TGTGCCAGCAGACCCACTATATTCAGGGGCCTCTATGGCTACACCTTC. It encodes CASRPTIFRGLYGYTF. V is TRBV3-1 (or the pseudogene TRBV3-2) and J is TRBJ1-2; D is possibly TRBD1 (6 bases). Looked up from germline, CDR1 is LGHDT and CDR2 is YNNKEL (reference sequence). The CDR3 extends over 16 amino acids. V was shortened by 6 bases and J by 4 bases, with 21 bases between the two germline ends.

This clone was counted between two and nine times. This chain uses TRBV5-6 with TRBJ1-1; D is undetermined. The germline V and J ends were trimmed by 0 bases and 1 base, with 13 bases remaining between them. Looked up from germline, CDR1 is SGHDT and CDR2 is YYEEEE. This CDR3 has 16 residues. The chain's CDR3 is CASSLAPRRRNTEAFF. CDR3 in DNA: TGTGCCAGCAGCTTGGCCCCCAGGAGGCGGAACACTGAAGCTTTCTTT. The full variable domain, its missing parts supplied by reference TRBV5-6 and TRBJ1-1, is DAGVTQSPTHLIKTRGQQVTLRCSPKSGHDTVSWYQQALGQGPQFIFQYYEEEERQRGNFPDRFSGHQFPNYSSELNVNALLLGDSALYLCASSLAPRRRNTEAFFGQGTRLTVV.

The rearrangement joins TRBV7-8 to TRBJ2-3; 8 bases line up with TRBD2. The germline CDR1 and CDR2 sequences are SGHVS and FQNEAQ. The CDR3 spans 15 residues. Unmatched junction bases numbered 5, after V lost 0 bases and J lost 6 bases. The CDR3 nucleotides read TGTGCCAGCAGCTTAGCCTGGACTAGCATGGATACGCAGTATTTT. The encoded protein is CASSLAWTSMDTQYF.

V and J are TRBV30 and TRBJ2-7, with 12 nucleotides matching TRBD2. This CDR3 is 14 amino acids long. Trimming removed 6 bases from V and 7 bases from J; junction bases left unmatched: 10. Per the germline V gene, CDR1 is GTSNPN and CDR2 is SVGIG (reference sequence). The CDR3 region is CACPLAGGPGEQYF. The CDR3 DNA follows: TGTGCCTGCCCTCTAGCGGGGGGGCCGGGTGAGCAGTACTTC.

This chain joins TRBV7-2 and TRBJ2-1; no clear D. There are 14 residues in the CDR3. Trimming cost V 0 bases and J 13 bases, with 16 bases left between them. Germline V gives CDR1 SGHTA, CDR2 FQGNSA. Written as DNA, the CDR3 is TGTGCCAGCAGCTTAGCGCTTGGGCAGAAACATCAGTTCTTC. Its protein product is CASSLALGQKHQFF.

This chain links TRBV15 with TRBJ2-7; a possible D gene is TRBD2 (6 bases). The V end was cut by 0 bases, the J end by 3 bases, with 18 bases between. This CDR3 is 17 amino acids long. Germline CDR1 reads LNHNV; CDR2 reads YYDKDF (reference sequence). The CDR3 DNA follows: TGTGCCACCAGCAGAGATGAAGGCGGGGTAGGAGACTACGAGCAGTACTTC. Residues: CATSRDEGGVGDYEQYF.

The chain couples TRBV7-9 to TRBJ2-7; 7 bases are a match to TRBD1. V lost 3 bases, J lost 5 bases, and 10 bases stayed unmatched. Per the germline V gene, CDR1 is SEHNR and CDR2 is FQNEAQ (reference sequence). CDR3 length: 15 amino acids. The CDR3 DNA sequence: TGTGCCAGCAGCTTCCCTAGTCAGGGGGTCCACGAGCAGTACTTC. Protein product: CASSFPSQGVHEQYF.

The chain combines TRBV5-6 with TRBJ2-7; maybe TRBD2 (7 bases). Germline loops: CDR1 SGHDT, CDR2 YYEEEE. This CDR3 comprises 13 residues. Trimming removed 2 bases from V and 7 bases from J, with 13 bases in between. CDR3 amino acids: CASSFRGAGEQYF. CDR3 DNA: TGTGCCAGCAGCTTTCGGGGGGCGGGGGAGCAGTACTTC.

J is TRBJ2-3 and V is TRBV7-8; 7 bases are shared with TRBD2. V gave up 5 bases and J gave up 3 bases; unmatched junction bases: 11. The germline CDR1 and CDR2 sequences are SGHVS and FQNEAQ. This CDR3 has 16 amino acids. In nucleotides, the CDR3 is TGTGCCAGCAGCCCGTTGGGGGAGGGAAAAACAGATACGCAGTATTTT. The encoded protein is CASSPLGEGKTDTQYF. Full variable domain (remainder filled in from reference TRBV7-8 and TRBJ2-3): GAGVSQSPRYKVAKRGQDVALRCDPISGHVSLFWYQQALGQGPEFLTYFQNEAQLDKSGLPSDRFFAERPEGSVSTLKIQRTQQEDSAVYLCASSPLGEGKTDTQYFGPGTRLTVL.

V usage is TRBV30 and J usage is TRBJ2-5; a weak D match, TRBD1 (5 bases). CDR1 and CDR2 (germline): GTSNPN, SVGIG (reference sequence). Trimming took 3 bases from V and 4 from J, leaving 12 bases between them. CDR3 length equals 13 residues. CDR3 amino acids: CAWRADSLETQYF. In nucleotides, the CDR3 is TGTGCCTGGAGGGCAGACAGCTTAGAGACCCAGTACTTC.

CDR3 DNA: TGCGCCAGCAGCCAATTCCCAGGACAGGGTTTGGAAGAGACCCAGTACTTC. Protein product: CASSQFPGQGLEETQYF. J is TRBJ2-5 and V is TRBV4-1; 8 nucleotides align to TRBD1. This CDR3 has 17 amino acids. Per the germline V gene, CDR1 is MGHRA and CDR2 is YSYEKL. The V segment lost 2 bases and the J segment 3 bases; nucleotides outside the gene matches: 11.

The chain has TRBV11-2 and TRBJ2-7, with 7 bases that match TRBD1. The germline V gene encodes CDR1 SGHAT and CDR2 FQNNGV. This CDR3 contains 15 residues. V was pared by 5 bases and J by 0 bases, with 7 bases of the junction left unmatched. CDR3 loop: CASSQGDIVSYEQYF. The CDR3 nucleotides read TGTGCCAGCAGCCAGGGGGACATCGTCTCCTACGAGCAGTACTTC.

This clone was found a few times. V and J are TRBV2 and TRBJ2-7, with D tentatively TRBD1 (6 bases). This CDR3 is 15 amino acids long. Per germline, CDR1 SNHLY and CDR2 FYNNEI. V lost 6 bases and J lost 0, with 15 bases in between. CDR3 sequence: CASREPGHASYEQYF. In nucleotides, the CDR3 is TGTGCCAGCAGGGAACCGGGACATGCCTCCTACGAGCAGTACTTC.

The rearrangement links TRBV18 to TRBJ2-3; D is unclear. V was pared by 2 bases and J by 8 bases, with 5 bases between. Germline CDR1 and CDR2: KGHSH and LQKENI. There are 11 residues in the CDR3. The CDR3 protein is CASSPGGTQYF. The CDR3 DNA follows: TGTGCCAGCTCACCAGGCGGTACGCAGTATTTT.